The 20 T cell receptor beta chains below come from one sample, sequenced in a study of shared clonotypes between healthy human individuals. The assay was immunoSEQ multiplex PCR, and TCRdb's table has in-frame clones only and misses some. The sample consists of hundreds of thousands of clones, roughly 95% of them appearing once. As defined, naive CD8 cells were CD45RO-negative and positively selected for CCR7, with terminally differentiated effector memory CD45RA+ cells excluded. The sequenced sample was naive CD8+ T cells sorted from blood. These receptors all stem from a woman aged 30 to 39 in good health.

V and J are TRBV7-9 and TRBJ2-1; D uncertain. The V end was cut by 5 bases, the J end by 7 bases, with 12 bases between. This CDR3 comprises 13 residues. Germline CDR1 is SEHNR and CDR2 is FQNEAQ (reference sequence). The CDR3 loop is CASSPRMGNEQFF. The CDR3 DNA sequence: TGTGCCAGCAGCCCCCGGATGGGTAATGAGCAGTTCTTC.

A single count supports this clone. This rearrangement joins TRBV19 to TRBJ2-7; tentative D call: TRBD2 (5 bases). V was shortened by 4 bases and J by 3 bases, with 10 bases between the two germline ends. The CDR3 loop spans 13 amino acids. CDR1 and CDR2 from the germline V gene are LNHDA and SQIVND (reference sequence). The CDR3 DNA follows: TGTGCCAGTAGTAACCCTGAGGGCTACGAGCAGTACTTC. It yields the protein CASSNPEGYEQYF.

This chain uses TRBV5-4 with TRBJ2-5; 10 nucleotides match TRBD1. This CDR3 spans 15 amino acids. Germline V gene sequence: CDR1 SGHNT, CDR2 YYREEE (reference sequence). The junction had 8 bases not matched to a gene; V was cut back by 4 bases and J by 5 bases. In DNA form, the CDR3 reads TGTGCCAGCAGCACGGGACAGGGGCCATCGGAGACCCAGTACTTC. It yields the protein CASSTGQGPSETQYF.

The V gene is TRBV28, the J gene TRBJ2-6; D is possibly TRBD1 (6 bases). V lost 5 bases and J 1 base, leaving 18 bases between the germline ends. Germline V gives CDR1 MDHEN, CDR2 SYDVKM. There are 18 residues in the CDR3. CDR3 nucleotides: TGTGCCAGCAGTAAAGACAGGACCCTTAGTTCTGGGGCCAACGTCCTGACTTTC. Protein: CASSKDRTLSSGANVLTF.

On this clone itself: At the DNA level, this CDR3 is encoded by other sequences in the same sample as well. CDR3 DNA: TGTGCCAGCAGCGTAGGGGGCGGGGCTGAAGCTTTCTTT. Its protein is CASSVGGGAEAFF. The rearrangement uses TRBV9 and TRBJ1-1; D is perhaps TRBD1 (5 bases). V was cut by 0 bases and J by 6 bases, with 9 bases left in between. The CDR3 sequence is 13 residues long. CDR1 and CDR2 (germline): SGDLS, YYNGEE.

The rearrangement links TRBV15 to TRBJ2-1; 7 bases line up with TRBD2. The CDR3 runs 15 residues. J lost 7 bases, V lost 1 base, and 7 bases had no gene match. Germline values: CDR1 LNHNV, CDR2 YYDKDF (reference sequence). The CDR3 coding sequence is TGTGCCACCAGCAGAGTCGGGGGGAGTTGGAATGAGCAGTTCTTC. Amino acids: CATSRVGGSWNEQFF.

For this clone: Its ends do not fully match the called genes, so a read error is possible. V is TRBV2 and J is TRBJ2-7, with 7 bases identical to TRBD1. The CDR3 extends over 15 amino acids. Germline V gene lookup returns CDR1 SNHLY and CDR2 FYNNEI. Here the CDR3 reads CASREGTASRDEQYF. In nucleotides, the CDR3 is TGTGCCAGCAGGGAAGGGACAGCCTCCCGGGACGAGCAGTACTTC.

The chain uses TRBV28 and TRBJ1-5, with 10 bases aligning to TRBD1. This CDR3 region has 16 residues. Trimming cost V 4 bases and J 2 bases; bases outside gene matches: 5. Looked up from germline, CDR1 is MDHEN and CDR2 is SYDVKM. DNA of the CDR3: TGTGCCAGCAGTTCGGGACAGGGGTCGCGCAATCAGCCCCAGCATTTT. It encodes CASSSGQGSRNQPQHF.

The J gene is TRBJ2-7, the V gene TRBV2; no reliable D call. The CDR3 consists of 12 residues. Germline CDR1 is SNHLY and CDR2 is FYNNEI. The germline V and J ends were trimmed by 5 bases and 2 bases, with 7 bases remaining between them. CDR3 residues: CASSTITYEQYF. CDR3 nucleotide sequence: TGTGCCAGCAGTACAATTACCTACGAGCAGTACTTC.

This sequence joins TRBV28 and TRBJ1-4; D gene unclear. Germline-derived CDR1 and CDR2 are MDHEN and SYDVKM. This CDR3 region has 12 residues. The V and J ends lost 6 bases and 5 bases respectively, with 7 bases between them. CDR3: CASRGINEKLFF. CDR3 DNA sequence: TGTGCCAGCAGGGGAATAAATGAAAAACTGTTTTTT.

The V and J genes are TRBV27 and TRBJ1-5, with 9 positions matching TRBD1. CDR1 is MNHEY, CDR2 SMNVEV, per germline (reference sequence). The V gene end was trimmed by 5 bases and the J gene end by 4 bases; junction bases not matched to a gene: 6. The CDR3 consists of 15 residues. The CDR3 DNA reads TGTGCCAGCAGTCCAATCGGGACAGGGAATCAGCCCCAGCATTTT. It translates to CASSPIGTGNQPQHF.

V usage is TRBV19 and J usage is TRBJ2-3; TRBD2 matches at 11 bases. Germline lookup yields CDR1 LNHDA and CDR2 SQIVND (reference sequence). The ends lost 5 bases at V and 0 bases at J; junction bases unmatched: 4. This CDR3 spans 16 amino acids. CDR3 region: CASSPWTSGSTDTQYF. The CDR3 DNA sequence: TGTGCCAGTAGTCCCTGGACTAGCGGGAGCACAGATACGCAGTATTTT.

This chain connects TRBV19 to TRBJ2-7; TRBD2 aligns across 7 bases. V shed 5 bases, J shed 7 bases, and the junction held 17 bases outside the gene matches. Germline assignment: CDR1 LNHDA and CDR2 SQIVND (reference sequence). The CDR3 contains 16 residues. The CDR3, as DNA: TGTGCCAGTAGTCAAAGAGCGGGATTGCCCTCTTGGGAGCAGTACTTC. Protein product: CASSQRAGLPSWEQYF.

In DNA form, the CDR3 reads TGTGCCAGCAGTTCCCCAGCTAGCGGAAGCACAGATACGCAGTATTTT. It is translated as CASSSPASGSTDTQYF. The chain joins TRBV27 to TRBJ2-3; 7 nucleotides align to TRBD2. In germline, CDR1 is MNHEY, CDR2 SMNVEV (reference sequence). The CDR3 covers 16 residues. The V gene end was trimmed by 4 bases and the J gene end by 0 bases; junction bases not matched to a gene: 7.

Of note for this clone: The sample has other DNA sequences that encode this CDR3 too. This chain connects TRBV11-3 to TRBJ2-7; tentatively, D is TRBD1 or TRBD2 (5 bases each). The CDR3 is 13 amino acids. Germline V gives CDR1 SGHNT, CDR2 YENEEA. With 5 bases removed from V and 2 bases from J, the gap between germline ends came to 10 bases. CDR3 in amino acids: CASSPGTTYEQYF. CDR3 bases: TGTGCCAGCAGCCCGGGGACGACCTACGAGCAGTACTTC.

The rearrangement links TRBV14 to TRBJ2-7, with TRBD1 identical over 10 bases. Germline CDR1 and CDR2: SGHDN and FVKESK. The CDR3 extends over 14 amino acids. The J segment lost 6 bases and the V segment lost 3 bases, leaving 5 bases of the junction unmatched. The CDR3 sequence is CASSHPGTGVEQYF. As DNA, the CDR3 is TGTGCCAGCAGCCACCCTGGGACAGGGGTCGAGCAGTACTTC.

The genes are TRBV27 and TRBJ2-7, with 10 bases aligning to TRBD2. With V trimmed by 8 bases and J by 6 bases, 10 bases remained unmatched. The CDR3 has 14 amino acids. CDR1 MNHEY and CDR2 SMNVEV come from the germline V gene (reference sequence). The CDR3 DNA reads TGTGCCAGCGGCCCGGGACTAGCGACCCCCGAGCAGTACTTC. It translates to CASGPGLATPEQYF.

The chain employs TRBV29-1 and TRBJ2-7; the match to TRBD1 covers 7 bases. This CDR3 region has 12 residues. Trimming cost V 1 base and J 6 bases; bases outside gene matches: 3. From germline, CDR1 is SQVTM and CDR2 ANQGSEA. The DNA for the CDR3 is TGCAGCGTTGAAGTACAGGGGACCGAGCAGTACTTC. Its translation: CSVEVQGTEQYF.

J is TRBJ2-3 and V is TRBV2; D assignment may be TRBD1 or TRBD2 (5 bases each). V was pared by 1 base and J by 0 bases, with 11 bases between. This CDR3 is built from 16 residues. CDR1 is SNHLY and CDR2 is FYNNEI in the germline V gene. The CDR3 is CASSEEPGPSTDTQYF. CDR3 sequence (DNA): TGTGCCAGCAGTGAAGAGCCGGGGCCAAGCACAGATACGCAGTATTTT.

The V call is TRBV27, the J call TRBJ2-7, with D perhaps matching TRBD2 (6 bases). This CDR3 comprises 14 residues. With 3 bases removed from V and 6 bases from J, the gap between germline ends came to 15 bases. CDR1 and CDR2 from the germline V gene are MNHEY and SMNVEV (reference sequence). CDR3 coding DNA: TGTGCCAGCAGTTTCGGGGGTCGCGGAGTCGAGCAGTACTTC. It encodes CASSFGGRGVEQYF.